This is a list of T cell receptor beta chains from one sample in a study of cytomegalovirus exposure and HLA in healthy donors. Here immunoSEQ multiplex PCR was the method, and the copy in TCRdb shows in-frame clones only, minus some. The table has about 140,000 clones, 65% to 80% seen once. The sequenced material came from PBMCs. These receptors were obtained from a male donor in good health and CMV-seronegative. The CDR3 runs from the conserved cysteine through the conserved F or W. D genes are given only for firm matches. Size values are once, few and many counts, or a class for expanded clones, and some rows have none.

j_gene	d_gene	abundance	v_gene	CDR3nt	CDR3aa
TRBJ2-7	TRBD2	few	TRBV6-6	TGTGCCAGCAGGAGAGGGGACTACCCCTACGAGCAGTACTTC	CASRRGDYPYEQYF
TRBJ2-1	TRBD1	.	TRBV6-6	TGTGCCACCTCAAAACAGACAGGGAATGAGCAGTTCTTC	CATSKQTGNEQFF
TRBJ2-2	.	once	TRBV5-4	TGTGCCAGCAGCTCTGGCGGGATGAACACCGGGGAGCTGTTTTTT	CASSSGGMNTGELFF
TRBJ1-5	.	.	TRBV19	TGTGCCAGTAGTATCAACAGGGCTGGACAGCCCCAGCATTTT	CASSINRAGQPQHF
TRBJ2-3	TRBD1	.	TRBV19	TGTGCCAGTAGTACCACAGGGGGCAAGGCAGATACGCAGTATTTT	CASSTTGGKADTQYF
TRBJ1-5	.	.	TRBV7-8	TGTGCCAGCAGCTGGTGGCCGGAGGGTAATCAGCCCCAGCATTTT	CASSWWPEGNQPQHF
TRBJ2-3	.	.	TRBV9	TGTGCCAGCAGCCCCAGTCGGGGGGCGAGGACAGATACGCAGTATTTT	CASSPSRGARTDTQYF
TRBJ1-2	TRBD1	.	TRBV7-9	TGTGCCAGCAGCTTAGGGACAGGGAGCTATGGCTACACCTTC	CASSLGTGSYGYTF
TRBJ2-1	TRBD2	.	TRBV6-5	TGTGCCAGCAGTGCCGGACTAGCGTACTACAATGAGCAGTTCTTC	CASSAGLAYYNEQFF
TRBJ2-1	TRBD1	.	TRBV9	TGTGCCAGCAGCCCCCAGACAGGGGGTTACAATGAGCAGTTCTTC	CASSPQTGGYNEQFF
TRBJ2-7	TRBD1	.	TRBV19	TGTGCCAGTAGTATTTCAGGGGGCCCCTACTACGAGCAGTACTTC	CASSISGGPYYEQYF
TRBJ2-7	TRBD1	once	TRBV15	TGTGCCACCAGCACCCTCGGGACAGTGAGCTCCTACGAGCAGTACTTC	CATSTLGTVSSYEQYF
TRBJ1-4	TRBD1	.	TRBV27	TGTGCCAGCAGGGACAGGGCTACAACTAATGAAAAACTGTTTTTT	CASRDRATTNEKLFF
TRBJ1-2	TRBD1	.	TRBV30	TGTGCCTTGAGAAGGGACAGGGACTATGGCTACACCTTC	CALRRDRDYGYTF
TRBJ2-1	TRBD2	.	TRBV7-9	TGTGCCAGCAGCCCCAGACTAGCGGGAGAAAATGAGCAGTTCTTC	CASSPRLAGENEQFF
TRBJ2-1	TRBD2	.	TRBV2	TGTGCCAGCAGTGAATTGACTAGCGGGAGGAGTGAGCAGTTCTTC	CASSELTSGRSEQFF
TRBJ2-3	TRBD1	.	TRBV28	TGTGCCAGCAGCAGAACAGGGGGCCGGGGGGATACGCAGTATTTT	CASSRTGGRGDTQYF
TRBJ2-7	.	.	TRBV7-8	TGTGCCAGCAGCTTCATACGGGGAACTCCCTACGAGCAGTACTTC	CASSFIRGTPYEQYF
TRBJ1-1	.	medium-sized	TRBV2	TGTGCCAGCAGTGAATCGGGGGTCTATACTGAAGCTTTCTTT	CASSESGVYTEAFF
TRBJ1-5	TRBD1	.	TRBV2	TGTGCCAGCAGTGAAGCACTACAGGGGTTTCGCAATCAGCCCCAGCATTTT	CASSEALQGFRNQPQHF
TRBJ2-5	.	.	TRBV7-7	TGTGCTAGCAGCTTAAGTCCAGGGCAAGAGACCCAGTACTTC	CASSLSPGQETQYF
TRBJ1-1	TRBD1	.	TRBV7-9	TGTGCCAGCACCTCCGACAGGGGAGGGATTAACACTGAAGCTTTCTTT	CASTSDRGGINTEAFF
TRBJ1-4	.	few	TRBV11-2	TGTGCCAGCAGCTTATTCCAGGGGTTTAATGAAAAACTGTTTTTT	CASSLFQGFNEKLFF
TRBJ2-2	.	.	TRBV28	TGTGCCAGCAGTCCCCCGGGTAGCGGGAACACCGGGGAGCTGTTTTTT	CASSPPGSGNTGELFF
TRBJ1-2	.	.	TRBV5-6	TGTGCCAGCAGCTTGTTGCAGAGACTGAACTATGGCTACACCTTC	CASSLLQRLNYGYTF
TRBJ2-7	.	.	TRBV7-8	TGTGCCAGCAGCTTAGTGTGGGGGGAAAGCCACGAGCAGTACTTC	CASSLVWGESHEQYF
TRBJ1-1	TRBD1	few	TRBV30	TGTGCCTGGAGTTACCGGGACAGGAACACTGAAGCTTTCTTT	CAWSYRDRNTEAFF
TRBJ2-7	TRBD1	.	TRBV6-5	TGTGCCAGCAGTTACGTACAGGGGTCCTACGAGCAGTACTTC	CASSYVQGSYEQYF
TRBJ2-7	.	.	TRBV6-6	TGTGCCAGCAATCTGGCGGGAACCTACGAGCAGTACTTC	CASNLAGTYEQYF
TRBJ2-5	.	few	TRBV25-1	TGTGCCAGCAGTGAACCGGACTGGCGCAGGGGGACCCAGTACTTC	CASSEPDWRRGTQYF
TRBJ1-2	.	.	TRBV6-4	TGTGCCAGCAGTGACTCCTCGGGGGGCTACACCTTC	CASSDSSGGYTF
TRBJ2-2	.	.	TRBV5-4	TGTGCCAGCAGCTTGGGTATGAGGTCTGGGTCGGCGGCCCGGGAGCTGTTTTTT	CASSLGMRSGSAARELFF
TRBJ1-6	TRBD1	few	TRBV29-1	TGCAGCGCCAGACAGGGGAACGGCTCACCCCTCCACTTT	CSARQGNGSPLHF
TRBJ2-1	TRBD1	.	TRBV7-9	TGTGCCAGCAGCTTTACAGGGGGCTCCTACAATGAGCAGTTCTTC	CASSFTGGSYNEQFF
TRBJ1-1	.	.	TRBV5-1	TGCGCCAGCAGCTTGGCAGGGGTTGGGAATGAAGCTTTCTTT	CASSLAGVGNEAFF
TRBJ2-4	.	.	TRBV7-2	TGTGCCAGCAGCTTAGGAGGCAGGGTAAACATTCAGTACTTC	CASSLGGRVNIQYF
TRBJ1-1	.	.	TRBV15	TGTGCCGTCTCTACCCCCTCACTGAACACTGAAGCTTTCTTT	CAVSTPSLNTEAFF
TRBJ2-7	TRBD1	.	TRBV28	TGTGCCAGCAGTTCTTCAGGGGGCCGGCCGCGGGAAACTTACTACGAGCAGTACTTC	CASSSSGGRPRETYYEQYF